Listed below are T cell receptor beta chains from one sample, sequenced in a study of tumor and adjacent non-tumor tissue in lung cancer. TCRdb re-derived calls from the multiplex PCR reads in MiXCR, one entry per CDR3 protein. The sample consists of some 100,000 distinct CDR3 sequences, 50% to 70% of them appearing once. Specimen: distant non-tumor lung tissue. The receptors originated from a man younger than 40 with non-small cell lung cancer. Both conserved end residues are part of each CDR3. The D gene is left open where the match is weak. Only some rows state a clone size, as once, few, many or a class for expanded clones.

V,size,J,D,CDR3,DNA
TRBV20-1,-,TRBJ1-2,-,CSTGQDYGYTF,TGCAGTACTGGACAAGACTATGGCTACACCTTC
TRBV6-5,many,TRBJ2-3,TRBD2,CASSYRGGTADTQYF,TGTGCCAGCAGTTACCGGGGGGGGACCGCAGATACGCAGTATTTT
TRBV20-1,many,TRBJ2-5,-,CSARELKRVAQETQYF,TGCAGTGCTAGAGAACTAAAGCGGGTCGCCCAAGAGACCCAGTACTTC
TRBV20-1,-,TRBJ2-3,-,CSASATDTQYF,TGCAGTGCTAGCGCCACAGATACGCAGTATTTT
TRBV11-2,-,TRBJ2-3,-,CVSSSRSDTQYF,TGTGTCAGCAGCTCTCGGAGCGATACGCAGTATTTT
TRBV4-3,many,TRBJ2-1,-,CASSQAGQDNEQFF,TGCGCCAGCAGCCAAGCCGGACAAGACAATGAGCAGTTCTTC
TRBV4-1,-,TRBJ2-7,-,CASIQKLIYEQYF,TGCGCCAGCATCCAAAAGCTGATTTACGAGCAGTACTTC
TRBV11-1,many,TRBJ2-1,TRBD2,CASSAQGREGRYERFF,TGTGCCAGCAGCGCACAGGGGCGGGAGGGCCGCTATGAGCGGTTCTTC
TRBV12-3/TRBV12-4,many,TRBJ2-7,TRBD2,CASSHGTSGGVSEQYF,TGTGCCAGCAGTCACGGGACTAGCGGGGGGGTTTCCGAGCAGTACTTC
TRBV30,-,TRBJ1-1,-,CAWKWDGATEAFF,TGTGCCTGGAAGTGGGACGGGGCGACTGAAGCTTTCTTT
TRBV4-3,medium-sized,TRBJ2-3,-,CASSQDRGGGTDTQYF,TGCGCCAGCAGCCAAGACAGGGGAGGGGGCACAGATACGCAGTATTTT
TRBV7-9,-,TRBJ2-4,-,CASSLAAEGNIQYF,TGTGCCAGCAGCTTAGCAGCGGAGGGTAACATTCAGTACTTC
TRBV12-3/TRBV12-4,many,TRBJ1-2,-,CASSFVARGYGYTF,TGTGCCAGCAGTTTTGTAGCCCGGGGGTATGGCTACACCTTC
TRBV7-9,many,TRBJ1-3,-,CASSLASTGGNTIYF,TGTGCCAGCAGCTTAGCGTCGACAGGTGGAAACACCATATATTTT
TRBV14,many,TRBJ1-1,-,CASSHSILVLNTEAFF,TGTGCCAGCAGCCACTCTATTCTGGTTTTGAACACTGAAGCTTTCTTT
TRBV12-3/TRBV12-4,-,TRBJ2-1,TRBD2,CTSIRTSGGAGNEQSF,TGTACCAGCATCCGGACTAGCGGGGGGGCCGGTAATGAGCAGTCCTTC
TRBV5-1,-,TRBJ1-1,TRBD1,CASSLSGQGVTEAFF,TGCGCCAGCTCCCTATCCGGACAGGGAGTCACTGAAGCTTTCTTT
TRBV11-2,-,TRBJ2-7,-,CASSPITTLSYKQYF,TGTGCCAGCAGCCCCATCACGACTCTATCCTACAAGCAGTACTTC
TRBV6-5,once,TRBJ1-1,-,CASSIGPLAEAFF,TGTGCCAGCAGTATAGGACCGCTGGCTGAAGCTTTCTTT
TRBV11-2,-,TRBJ2-4,-,CTSSPGAGPRVKNIQYF,TGTACCAGCAGCCCTGGGGCCGGGCCACGGGTCAAAAACATTCAGTACTTC
TRBV12-5,many,TRBJ1-2,TRBD1,CASGLVTGGSNYGYTF,TGTGCTAGTGGTTTGGTCACAGGGGGCTCTAACTATGGCTACACCTTC
TRBV19,few,TRBJ2-1,TRBD2,CASSKVGTRGNNEQFF,TGTGCCAGTAGTAAGGTCGGGACTAGGGGAAACAATGAGCAGTTCTTC
TRBV20-1,-,TRBJ2-7,-,CSVLDRSTYEQYF,TGCAGTGTTTTAGACAGGAGCACCTACGAGCAGTACTTC
TRBV12-3/TRBV12-4,-,TRBJ2-3,-,CASSFAREGPDTQYF,TGTGCCAGCAGTTTTGCACGAGAGGGCCCAGATACGCAGTATTTT
TRBV24-1,many,TRBJ1-5,-,CATSDSRQNQPQHF,TGTGCCACCAGTGACTCCCGACAGAATCAGCCCCAGCATTTT
TRBV14,-,TRBJ1-2,-,CASSQDATGSIGYTF,TGTGCCAGCAGCCAAGACGCAACAGGGAGCATTGGCTACACCTTC
TRBV4-3,many,TRBJ1-3,-,CASSQQRGVSGNTIYF,TGCGCCAGCAGCCAACAGAGGGGGGTTTCTGGAAACACCATATATTTT
TRBV5-6,-,TRBJ1-1,-,CASSLWARGLEVFF,TGTGCCAGCAGCTTGTGGGCTCGGGGCCTTGAAGTTTTCTTT
TRBV4-3,many,TRBJ1-1,-,CASSLLAGIPEAFF,TGCGCCAGCAGCCTCCTTGCGGGGATCCCTGAAGCTTTCTTT
TRBV7-9,-,TRBJ2-7,-,CASSEDGDEQYF,TGTGCCAGCAGCGAAGATGGGGACGAGCAGTACTTC
TRBV7-9,many,TRBJ2-1,TRBD2,CASSHGLAGSRNEQFF,TGTGCCAGCAGCCACGGACTAGCGGGAAGCCGCAATGAGCAGTTCTTC
TRBV24-1,-,TRBJ2-7,-,CATSGRSYEQYF,TGTGCCACCAGTGGAAGGTCCTACGAGCAGTACTTC
TRBV6-6,-,TRBJ2-7,-,CASSQLPNYEHYF,TGTGCCAGCAGTCAGCTGCCCAATTACGAGCACTACTTC
TRBV6-5,-,TRBJ1-5,-,CASSYSSGRSTDTQHF,TGTGCCAGCAGCTACTCGTCCGGGAGGAGCACAGATACGCAGCATTTT
TRBV20-1,many,TRBJ2-7,-,CSARDSTGSPYEQYF,TGCAGTGCTAGAGATTCCACAGGGTCCCCTTACGAGCAGTACTTC
TRBV18,-,TRBJ2-6,TRBD1,CARSQGFDGPYGANVLTF,TGTGCCAGGTCACAGGGGTTCGACGGCCCCTATGGGGCCAACGTCCTGACTTTC
TRBV11-2,-,TRBJ1-2,-,CARSAGIGDGYTF,TGTGCCAGGAGCGCCGGGATAGGCGATGGCTACACCTTC
TRBV11-2,-,TRBJ1-1,-,CASSYHDGLTQAFF,TGTGCCAGCAGCTACCATGACGGCCTAACTCAAGCTTTCTTT
TRBV7-8,-,TRBJ2-7,-,CASSLVSGVYEQYF,TGCGCCAGCAGCTTAGTTTCGGGAGTCTACGAGCAGTACTTC
TRBV12-3/TRBV12-4,many,TRBJ1-6,TRBD1,CASSDRGSNSPLHF,TGTGCCAGCAGTGACAGGGGAAGTAATTCACCCCTCCACTTT
TRBV5-6,many,TRBJ2-3,-,CASSFDPTDTQYF,TGTGCCAGCAGCTTCGATCCCACAGATACGCAGTATTTT